The next 21 T cell receptor beta chains were all read from a single sample in a study of cytomegalovirus exposure and HLA in healthy donors. Both 60 Vbeta primers and 13 Jbeta primers went into the PCR. TCRdb's table, derived via immunoSEQ multiplex PCR, lists solely in-frame clones and lacks some. Seen here are about 130,000 clones, around 86% observed once, and the top ten hold around 0.67%. The specimen sequenced was PBMCs. These receptors were obtained from a young man in good health and CMV-seronegative.

Turning to this clone: At one of its ends the junction is not consistent with the germline gene, which may arise from a read error. This chain links TRBV15 with TRBJ1-2, with D perhaps matching TRBD1 (5 bases). Germline CDR1 LNHNV, CDR2 YYDKDF (reference sequence). This CDR3 contains 13 residues. The CDR3 nucleotides are TGTGCCACCAGCAGAGAAAGATCAGGCAGGGAAGCCTTC. This gives the protein CATSRERSGREAF.

A single count supports this clone. Here the CDR3 DNA reads TGTGCCAGTAGTATCGGGCAGGGGGCAAACACCATATATTTT. It translates to CASSIGQGANTIYF. The chain is built from TRBV19 and TRBJ1-3; 8 bases map to TRBD1. Germline lookup yields CDR1 LNHDA and CDR2 SQIVND (reference sequence). The V gene end was trimmed by 3 bases and the J gene end by 6 bases; junction bases not matched to a gene: 4. This CDR3 has 14 residues.

J is TRBJ2-7 and V is TRBV27; D is perhaps TRBD1 (5 bases). Germline CDR1 and CDR2: MNHEY and SMNVEV (reference sequence). Trimming removed 7 bases at V and 2 bases at J, with 27 bases between. This CDR3 contains 18 residues. CDR3 coding DNA: TGTGCCAGCACCCCCGTGGGGCAGGGTCGTTTTTCAACCTACGAGCAGTACTTC. Its translation: CASTPVGQGRFSTYEQYF.

The rearrangement joins TRBV9 to TRBJ1-5; D gene ambiguous. Trimming removed 0 bases at V and 1 base at J, with 8 bases between. Germline CDR1 SGDLS, CDR2 YYNGEE. CDR3 size: 15 residues. CDR3 nucleotide sequence: TGTGCCAGCAGCGTAGGAGGTACGAGCAATCAGCCCCAGCATTTT. As protein: CASSVGGTSNQPQHF. The full variable domain, in which reference TRBV9 and TRBJ1-5 provide the parts outside the CDR3, is DSGVTQTPKHLITATGQRVTLRCSPRSGDLSVYWYQQSLDQGLQFLIQYYNGEERAKGNILERFSAQQFPDLHSELNLSSLELGDSALYFCASSVGGTSNQPQHFGDGTRLSIL.

This rearrangement joins TRBV30 to TRBJ1-3, with TRBD1 as a possible D gene (5 bases). Germline assignment: CDR1 GTSNPN and CDR2 SVGIG (reference sequence). V was cut by 1 base and J by 0 bases, with 13 bases left in between. CDR3 size: 16 residues. The CDR3 protein is CAWSGQMAISGNTIYF. The CDR3 bases are TGTGCCTGGAGTGGACAGATGGCCATCTCTGGAAACACCATATATTTT.

The chain employs TRBV27 and TRBJ2-2; D is ambiguous. Germline assignment: CDR1 MNHEY and CDR2 SMNVEV (reference sequence). V was trimmed by 4 bases and J by 4 bases, leaving 7 bases between them. The CDR3 is 13 amino acids. The CDR3 here is CASSSWLTGELFF. The CDR3 coding sequence is TGTGCCAGCAGTTCCTGGCTCACCGGGGAGCTGTTTTTT.

This chain links TRBV9 with TRBJ1-6; D possibly corresponds to TRBD1 (5 bases). Germline V gene lookup returns CDR1 SGDLS and CDR2 YYNGEE. The CDR3 spans 15 residues. Trimming removed 0 bases at V and 7 bases at J, with 11 bases between. The chain's CDR3 is CASSVEAGQNSPLHF. Written as DNA, the CDR3 is TGTGCCAGCAGCGTAGAGGCAGGGCAAAATTCACCCCTCCACTTT.

The chain recombines TRBV5-6 with TRBJ2-3; perhaps TRBD2 as D (5 bases). Between the trimmed V and J ends, which lost 2 bases and 5 bases, there was a span of 18 bases. This CDR3 spans 16 amino acids. CDR1 and CDR2 (germline): SGHDT, YYEEEE. This CDR3 reads CASSFEGNYGVDTQYF. CDR3 in DNA: TGTGCCAGCAGCTTTGAGGGAAATTATGGTGTAGATACGCAGTATTTT.

In its sample, this clone was seen once. The chain carries TRBV7-8 and TRBJ1-1; perhaps TRBD1 as D (5 bases). Trimming pared 1 base from V and 0 bases from J, leaving 6 bases between. CDR1 and CDR2 (germline): SGHVS, FQNEAQ. This CDR3 has 14 residues. CDR3 sequence (DNA): TGTGCCAGCAGCTTAGGACAGATGAACACTGAAGCTTTCTTT. Its translation is CASSLGQMNTEAFF.

The chain carries TRBV7-9 and TRBJ1-2, with D tentatively TRBD1 (6 bases). The germline gives CDR1 SEHNR, CDR2 FQNEAQ (reference sequence). Trimming left V 8 bases short and J 3 bases short, with 19 bases between. The CDR3 is 15 residues long. CDR3 region: CASGSGGGGDYGYTF. CDR3 bases: TGTGCCAGCGGATCCGGGGGAGGGGGTGACTATGGCTACACCTTC.

CDR3 sequence reads: CASSFARRETQYF. The CDR3 region has the DNA TGTGCCAGCAGCTTTGCGCGCAGGGAGACCCAGTACTTC. J is TRBJ2-5 and V is TRBV5-4, with D unresolved. The CDR3 runs to 13 residues. V lost 2 bases and J 5 bases, leaving 10 bases between the germline ends. Looked up from germline, CDR1 is SGHNT and CDR2 is YYREEE (reference sequence).

The chain links TRBV6-5 to TRBJ1-1; D remains ambiguous. The length of the CDR3 is 13 residues. V lost 3 bases, J lost 3 bases, and 8 bases lay in between. Germline values: CDR1 MNHEY, CDR2 SVGAGI. The DNA of the CDR3 is TGTGCCAGCAGTTATTACAGAGACACTGAAGCTTTCTTT. The encoded protein is CASSYYRDTEAFF.

The J gene is TRBJ2-3, the V gene TRBV13; TRBD2 matches 9 bases. The CDR3 sequence is 15 residues long. The germline V gene has CDR1 PRHDT and CDR2 FYEKMQ (reference sequence). With V trimmed by 7 bases and J by 1 base, 6 bases remained unmatched. CDR3 coding DNA: TGTGCCAGCAAGGAGCGGGGGGATCGCACAGATACGCAGTATTTT. Encoded protein: CASKERGDRTDTQYF.

This chain uses TRBV4-1 with TRBJ2-7; D is unclear. The CDR3 length is 13 residues. Germline V gene data show CDR1 as MGHRA and CDR2 as YSYEKL. V dropped 1 base and J dropped 3 bases, with 7 bases sitting between them. For the CDR3, the DNA is TGCGCCAGCAGCCAAGCAGAAATCTACGAGCAGTACTTC. Protein sequence: CASSQAEIYEQYF.

The genes are TRBV7-2 and TRBJ2-7; D call uncertain. This CDR3 has 15 amino acids. Germline V gene data show CDR1 as SGHTA and CDR2 as FQGNSA. V was trimmed by 4 bases and J by 7 bases, leaving 20 bases between them. CDR3 in amino acids: CASSSQVYVPREQYF. The CDR3 coding sequence is TGTGCCAGCAGCTCGCAGGTTTATGTCCCGCGAGAGCAGTACTTC.

This clone showed up just a few times. The chain employs TRBV9 and TRBJ2-3; no firm D call. The CDR3 is 13 amino acids. Germline V gene lookup returns CDR1 SGDLS and CDR2 YYNGEE. The germline V and J ends were trimmed by 4 bases and 1 base, with 7 bases remaining between them. CDR3 region: CASSQIRTDTQYF. CDR3 DNA sequence: TGTGCCAGCAGCCAGATACGCACAGATACGCAGTATTTT.

The chain employs TRBV7-2 and TRBJ1-4; 12 nucleotides agree with TRBD1. The V segment lost 1 base and the J segment 3 bases; nucleotides outside the gene matches: 6. This CDR3 is 18 amino acids long. CDR1 is SGHTA, CDR2 FQGNSA, per germline. The CDR3 region has the DNA TGTGCCAGCAGCTTAGTTGGGACAGGGGGCACTCCTAATGAAAAACTGTTTTTT. It encodes CASSLVGTGGTPNEKLFF.

This clone was detected a few times. The chain is built from TRBV4-3 and TRBJ1-5; no reliable D call. V gave up 1 base and J gave up 7 bases, with 11 bases separating them. This CDR3 spans 14 amino acids. The germline V gene has CDR1 LGHNA and CDR2 YSLEER. The CDR3 DNA reads TGCGCCAGCAGCCAAGCTGATTCGAGGCAGCCCCAGCATTTT. Translated: CASSQADSRQPQHF.

The chain employs TRBV5-4 and TRBJ1-1; 9 bases are a match to TRBD1. This CDR3 region has 15 residues. Trimming cost V 4 bases and J 5 bases; bases outside gene matches: 9. CDR1 and CDR2 from the germline V gene are SGHNT and YYREEE (reference sequence). The CDR3 DNA sequence: TGTGCCAGCAGCCGTCCCGGGACAGGGAGAACTGAAGCTTTCTTT. It codes for CASSRPGTGRTEAFF.

The chain recombines TRBV7-2 with TRBJ1-5, with TRBD1 matching over 8 bases. There are 15 residues in the CDR3. The V and J ends lost 5 bases and 4 bases, in that order; junction bases with no gene match: 7. CDR1 and CDR2 (germline): SGHTA, FQGNSA. The CDR3 coding sequence is TGTGCCAGCAGCCTCACAGGGGGACAGAATCAGCCCCAGCATTTT. It translates to CASSLTGGQNQPQHF.

This clone has a handful of counts. The chain joins TRBV27 to TRBJ1-1; possible D gene TRBD1, 5 bases. In germline, CDR1 is MNHEY, CDR2 SMNVEV (reference sequence). V was pared by 7 bases and J by 0 bases, with 9 bases between. This CDR3 has 13 residues. The CDR3 DNA is TGTGCCAGCAAAGGGGCCATGAACACTGAAGCTTTCTTT. Its translation is CASKGAMNTEAFF.